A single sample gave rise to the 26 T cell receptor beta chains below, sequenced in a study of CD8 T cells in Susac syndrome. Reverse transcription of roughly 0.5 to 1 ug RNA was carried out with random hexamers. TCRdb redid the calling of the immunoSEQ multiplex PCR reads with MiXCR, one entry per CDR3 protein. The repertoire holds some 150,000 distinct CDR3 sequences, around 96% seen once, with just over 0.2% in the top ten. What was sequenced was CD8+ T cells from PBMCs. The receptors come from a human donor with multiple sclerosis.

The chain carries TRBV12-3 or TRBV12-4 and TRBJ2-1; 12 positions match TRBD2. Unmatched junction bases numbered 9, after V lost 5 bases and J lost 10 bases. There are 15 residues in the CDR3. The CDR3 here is CASSPPGLAGLEQFF. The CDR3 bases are TGTGCCAGCAGTCCTCCGGGACTAGCGGGCCTGGAGCAGTTCTTC.

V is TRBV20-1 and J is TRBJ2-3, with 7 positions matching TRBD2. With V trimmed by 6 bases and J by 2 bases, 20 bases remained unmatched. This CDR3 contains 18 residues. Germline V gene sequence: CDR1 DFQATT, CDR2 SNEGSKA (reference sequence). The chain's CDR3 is CSAARLYRAGENTDTQYF. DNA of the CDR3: TGCAGTGCCGCGCGACTGTACCGTGCGGGGGAGAACACAGATACGCAGTATTTT.

CDR3 bases: TGTGCCAGCAGCCAAGCTCGCGGGGGCCAAGAGACCCAGTACTTC. The encoded protein is CASSQARGGQETQYF. The chain is built from TRBV4-2 and TRBJ2-5; 7 positions match TRBD2. Unmatched junction bases numbered 3, after V lost 1 base and J lost 1 base. CDR1 and CDR2 from the germline V gene are LGHNA and YNFKEQ. This CDR3 has 15 amino acids.

CDR3 sequence: CSVPLNMGGRGYGYTF. In DNA, the CDR3 is TGCAGCGTTCCTCTGAATATGGGTGGGAGGGGCTATGGCTACACCTTC. The rearrangement uses TRBV29-1 and TRBJ1-2, with D possibly being TRBD1 (5 bases). Germline loops: CDR1 SQVTM, CDR2 ANQGSEA. The CDR3 is 16 amino acids. Trimming cost V 5 bases and J 4 bases, with 23 bases left between them.

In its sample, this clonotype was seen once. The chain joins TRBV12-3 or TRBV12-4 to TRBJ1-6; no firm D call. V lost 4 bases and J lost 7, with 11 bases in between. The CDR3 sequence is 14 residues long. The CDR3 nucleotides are TGTGCCAGCAGTTCCACGGCGGGAAATTCACCCCTCCACTTT. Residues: CASSSTAGNSPLHF.

In DNA, the CDR3 is TGTGCCAGCTCGCCGGGACAGGGCTCGTCACCCCTCCACTTT. Amino acid sequence: CASSPGQGSSPLHF. The chain couples TRBV18 to TRBJ1-6; 9 bases are shared with TRBD1. The germline gives CDR1 KGHSH, CDR2 LQKENI. Germline trimming cut 6 bases from V and 10 bases from J; bases unmatched to any gene: 7. The CDR3 sequence is 14 residues long. The variable domain in full, completed from reference TRBV18 and TRBJ1-6, reads NAGVMQNPRHLVRRRGQEARLRCSPMKGHSHVYWYRQLPEEGLKFMVYLQKENIIDESGMPKERFSAEFPKEGPSILRIQQVVRGDSAAYFCASSPGQGSSPLHFGNGTRLTVT.

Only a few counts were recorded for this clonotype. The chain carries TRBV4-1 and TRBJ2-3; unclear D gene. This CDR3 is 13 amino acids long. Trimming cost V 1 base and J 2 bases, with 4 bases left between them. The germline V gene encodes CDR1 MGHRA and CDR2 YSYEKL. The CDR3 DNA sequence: TGCGCCAGCAGCCAAGGTCCCACAGATACGCAGTATTTT. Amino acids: CASSQGPTDTQYF.

CDR3 DNA sequence: TGTGCCAGCAGCTGGGGGTCGGGCTACGAGCAGTACTTC. Amino acids: CASSWGSGYEQYF. This chain uses TRBV5-6 with TRBJ2-7; D tentatively fits TRBD1 or TRBD2 (5 bases each). Deletions cut 3 bases from V and 3 bases from J, with 10 bases between. This CDR3 comprises 13 residues. The germline V gene has CDR1 SGHDT and CDR2 YYEEEE.

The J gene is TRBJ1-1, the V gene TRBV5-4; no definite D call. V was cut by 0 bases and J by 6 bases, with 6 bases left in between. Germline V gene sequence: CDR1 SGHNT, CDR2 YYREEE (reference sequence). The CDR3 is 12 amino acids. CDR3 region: CASSLVQAEAFF. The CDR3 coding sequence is TGTGCCAGCAGCTTGGTGCAGGCTGAAGCTTTCTTT. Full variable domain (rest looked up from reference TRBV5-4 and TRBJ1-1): ETGVTQSPTHLIKTRGQQVTLRCSSQSGHNTVSWYQQALGQGPQFIFQYYREEENGRGNFPPRFSGLQFPNYSSELNVNALELDDSALYLCASSLVQAEAFFGQGTRLTVV.

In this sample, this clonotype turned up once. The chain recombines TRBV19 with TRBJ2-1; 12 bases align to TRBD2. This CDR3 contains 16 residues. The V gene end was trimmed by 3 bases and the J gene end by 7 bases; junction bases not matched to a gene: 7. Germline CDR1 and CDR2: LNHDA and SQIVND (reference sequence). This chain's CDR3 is CASSILLAGGINEQFF. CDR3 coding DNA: TGTGCCAGTAGTATCCTGCTAGCGGGGGGGATTAATGAGCAGTTCTTC. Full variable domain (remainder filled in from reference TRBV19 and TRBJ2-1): DGGITQSPKYLFRKEGQNVTLSCEQNLNHDAMYWYRQDPGQGLRLIYYSQIVNDFQKGDIAEGYSVSREKKESFPLTVTSAQKNPTAFYLCASSILLAGGINEQFFGPGTRLTVL.

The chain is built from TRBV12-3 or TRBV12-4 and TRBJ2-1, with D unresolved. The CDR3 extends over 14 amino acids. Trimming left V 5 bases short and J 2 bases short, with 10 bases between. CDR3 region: CASSQPFTYNEQFF. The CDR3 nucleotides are TGTGCCAGCAGTCAGCCGTTTACCTACAATGAGCAGTTCTTC.

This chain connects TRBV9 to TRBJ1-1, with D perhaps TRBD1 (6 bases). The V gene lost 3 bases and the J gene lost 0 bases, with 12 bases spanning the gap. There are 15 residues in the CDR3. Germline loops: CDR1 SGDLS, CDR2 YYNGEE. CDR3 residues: CASSGPQGLNTEAFF. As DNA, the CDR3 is TGTGCCAGCAGCGGACCACAGGGACTGAACACTGAAGCTTTCTTT.

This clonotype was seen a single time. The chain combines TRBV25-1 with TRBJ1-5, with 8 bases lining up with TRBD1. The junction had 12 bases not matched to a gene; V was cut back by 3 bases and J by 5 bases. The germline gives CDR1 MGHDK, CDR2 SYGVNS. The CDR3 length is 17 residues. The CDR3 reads CASSDAGTGGLYQPQHF. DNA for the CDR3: TGTGCCAGCAGTGACGCCGGGACAGGTGGATTGTATCAGCCCCAGCATTTT.

The CDR3 is CASSYPGQGSEQYF. The CDR3 DNA follows: TGTGCCAGCAGTTACCCCGGACAGGGGAGCGAGCAGTACTTC. The V and J genes are TRBV6-2 or TRBV6-3 and TRBJ2-7, with 9 bases identical to TRBD1. The CDR3 is 14 residues long. CDR1 and CDR2 from the germline V gene are MNHEY and SVGEGT. V gave up 2 bases and J gave up 6 bases; unmatched junction bases: 5.

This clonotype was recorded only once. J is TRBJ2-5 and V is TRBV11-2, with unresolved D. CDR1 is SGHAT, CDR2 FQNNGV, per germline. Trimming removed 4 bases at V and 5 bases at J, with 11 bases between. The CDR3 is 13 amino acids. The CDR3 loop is CASSSTILETQYF. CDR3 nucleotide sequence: TGTGCCAGCAGCTCTACCATTTTGGAGACCCAGTACTTC.

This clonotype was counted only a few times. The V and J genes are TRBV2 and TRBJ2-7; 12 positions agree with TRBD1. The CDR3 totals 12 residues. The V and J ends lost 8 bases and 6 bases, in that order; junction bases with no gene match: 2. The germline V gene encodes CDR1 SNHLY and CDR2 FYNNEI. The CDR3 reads CASRDRGREQYF. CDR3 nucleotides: TGTGCCAGCCGGGACAGGGGGCGCGAGCAGTACTTC.

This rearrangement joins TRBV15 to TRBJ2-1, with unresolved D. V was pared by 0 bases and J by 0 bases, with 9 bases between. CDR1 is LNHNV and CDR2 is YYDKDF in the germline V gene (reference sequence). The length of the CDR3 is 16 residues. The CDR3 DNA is TGTGCCACCAGCAGAGATGAAGGGATCTCCTACAATGAGCAGTTCTTC. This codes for CATSRDEGISYNEQFF.

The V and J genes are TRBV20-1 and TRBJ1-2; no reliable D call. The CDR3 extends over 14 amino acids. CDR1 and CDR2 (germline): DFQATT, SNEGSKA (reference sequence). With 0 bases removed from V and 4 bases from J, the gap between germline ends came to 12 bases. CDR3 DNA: TGCAGTGCTAGAGAGAAGGCCCTTCGCTATGGCTACACCTTC. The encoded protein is CSAREKALRYGYTF.

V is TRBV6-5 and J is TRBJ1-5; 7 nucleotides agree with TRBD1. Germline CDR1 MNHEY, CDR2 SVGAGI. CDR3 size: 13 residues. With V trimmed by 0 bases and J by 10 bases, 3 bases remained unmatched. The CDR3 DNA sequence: TGTGCCAGCAGTTACTCGACAGGGCACCCCCAGCATTTT. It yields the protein CASSYSTGHPQHF.

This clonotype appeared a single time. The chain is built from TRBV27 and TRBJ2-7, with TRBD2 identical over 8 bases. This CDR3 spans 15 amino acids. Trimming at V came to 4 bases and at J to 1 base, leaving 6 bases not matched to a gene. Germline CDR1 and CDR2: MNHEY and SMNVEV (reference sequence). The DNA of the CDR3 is TGTGCCAGCAGTTCCGCCGGGGGGGGATCCTACGAGCAGTACTTC. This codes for CASSSAGGGSYEQYF.

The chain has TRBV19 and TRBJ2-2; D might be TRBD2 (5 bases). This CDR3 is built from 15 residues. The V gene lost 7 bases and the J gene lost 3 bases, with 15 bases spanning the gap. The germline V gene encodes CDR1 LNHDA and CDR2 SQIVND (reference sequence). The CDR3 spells CASTPLGRDTGELFF. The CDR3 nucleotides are TGTGCCAGTACCCCACTAGGACGGGACACCGGGGAGCTGTTTTTT. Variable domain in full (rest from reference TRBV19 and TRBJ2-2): DGGITQSPKYLFRKEGQNVTLSCEQNLNHDAMYWYRQDPGQGLRLIYYSQIVNDFQKGDIAEGYSVSREKKESFPLTVTSAQKNPTAFYLCASTPLGRDTGELFFGEGSRLTVL.

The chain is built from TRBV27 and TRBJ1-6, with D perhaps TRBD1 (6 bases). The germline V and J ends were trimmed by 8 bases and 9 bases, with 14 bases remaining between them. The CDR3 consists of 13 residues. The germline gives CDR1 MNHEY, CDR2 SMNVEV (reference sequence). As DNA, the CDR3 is TGTGCCAGCGTCGGGGGGGCGGGTTCACCCCTCCACTTT. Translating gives CASVGGAGSPLHF.

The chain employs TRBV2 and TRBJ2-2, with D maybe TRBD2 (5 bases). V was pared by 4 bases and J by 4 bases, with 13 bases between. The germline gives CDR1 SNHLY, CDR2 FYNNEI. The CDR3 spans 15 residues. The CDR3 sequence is CASSGKERGTGELFF. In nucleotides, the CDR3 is TGTGCCAGCAGTGGGAAAGAACGGGGCACCGGGGAGCTGTTTTTT.

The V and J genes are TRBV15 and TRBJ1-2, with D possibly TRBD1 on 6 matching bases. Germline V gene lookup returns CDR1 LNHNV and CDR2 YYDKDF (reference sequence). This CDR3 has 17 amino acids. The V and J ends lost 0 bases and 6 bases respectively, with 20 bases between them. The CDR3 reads CATSRDRLQGTTHGYTF. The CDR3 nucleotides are TGTGCCACCAGCAGAGATAGGTTGCAGGGGACGACCCATGGCTACACCTTC.

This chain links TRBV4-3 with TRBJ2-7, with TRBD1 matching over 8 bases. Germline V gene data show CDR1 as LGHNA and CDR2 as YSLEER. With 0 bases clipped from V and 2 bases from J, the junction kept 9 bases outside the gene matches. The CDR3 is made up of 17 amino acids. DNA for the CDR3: TGCGCCAGCAGCCAAGACCGGAGGGTACAGGGGGCCTACGAGCAGTACTTC. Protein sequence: CASSQDRRVQGAYEQYF.

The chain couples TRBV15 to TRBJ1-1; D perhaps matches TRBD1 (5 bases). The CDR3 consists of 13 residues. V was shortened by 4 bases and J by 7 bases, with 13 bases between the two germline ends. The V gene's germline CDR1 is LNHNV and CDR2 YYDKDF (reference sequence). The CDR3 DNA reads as TGTGCCACCAGCACAAAAGGGGCAGGTGAAGCTTTCTTT. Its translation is CATSTKGAGEAFF.